The 7 T cell receptor beta chains below all came from one sample that was sequenced in a study of blood T cell repertoires in COVID-19. Here immunoSEQ multiplex PCR was the method, and the copy in TCRdb shows in-frame clones only, minus some. The sample holds around 45,000 clones; less than 70% are singletons and the top ten take around 6.5%. The sequenced sample was peripheral blood. The source is a man older than 75 with acute or convalescent COVID-19.

This chain's CDR3 is CASSLVAGGGTDTQYF. CDR3 in DNA: TGTGCCAGCAGTTTAGTAGCGGGGGGGGGCACAGATACGCAGTATTTT. The chain uses TRBV28 and TRBJ2-3, with 11 bases identical to TRBD2. The germline CDR1 and CDR2 sequences are MDHEN and SYDVKM. This CDR3 is 16 amino acids long. The junction had 2 bases not matched to a gene; V was cut back by 2 bases and J by 1 base.

This clone was picked up a small number of times. The chain's CDR3 is CASSLQGEGDTQYF. The CDR3, as DNA: TGTGCCAGCAGTCTACAGGGGGAAGGGGATACGCAGTATTTT. The rearrangement uses TRBV5-4 and TRBJ2-3; 8 nucleotides line up with TRBD1. CDR3 size: 14 residues. The V segment lost 5 bases and the J segment 6 bases; nucleotides outside the gene matches: 8. CDR1 is SGHNT and CDR2 is YYREEE in the germline V gene (reference sequence).

The gene calls are TRBV10-1 and TRBJ1-1, with D hard to call. Trimming took 8 bases from V and 3 from J, leaving 13 bases between them. From germline, CDR1 is WNHNN and CDR2 SYGVQD (reference sequence). The CDR3 consists of 13 residues. CDR3 DNA: TGCGCCAGCTCGGCGGGCAGCTACACTGAAGCTTTCTTT. Its translation is CASSAGSYTEAFF.

The rearrangement uses TRBV7-8 and TRBJ2-1; 8 nucleotides align to TRBD2. V dropped 4 bases and J dropped 3; count of bases not matched to a gene: 8. The CDR3 length is 16 residues. Germline CDR1 reads SGHVS; CDR2 reads FQNEAQ. The CDR3 spells CASSSFSGIIYNEQFF. CDR3 DNA: TGTGCCAGCAGCTCATTTAGCGGGATCATCTACAATGAGCAGTTCTTC.

CDR3 in amino acids: CASSTTGSGANVLTF. In DNA form, the CDR3 reads TGTGCCAGCTCAACTACAGGGTCCGGGGCCAACGTCCTGACTTTC. The V call is TRBV18, the J call TRBJ2-6; D may be TRBD1 (6 bases). The V and J ends lost 5 bases and 4 bases respectively, with 12 bases between them. CDR1 is KGHSH and CDR2 is LQKENI in the germline V gene. The CDR3 has 15 residues.

Only a few counts were recorded for this clone. V is TRBV10-3 and J is TRBJ2-5; 12 bases fit TRBD2. V gave up 0 bases and J gave up 3 bases; unmatched junction bases: 2. CDR3 length: 16 residues. Per the germline V gene, CDR1 is ENHRY and CDR2 is SYGVKD. Here the CDR3 reads CAISESWTSGKETQYF. The CDR3 region has the DNA TGTGCCATCAGTGAGTCATGGACTAGCGGGAAAGAGACCCAGTACTTC.

This clone is a singleton in its sample. The chain uses TRBV21-1 and TRBJ1-4; the D call of TRBD1 is as the table states it, not checked on the DNA. TRBV21-1 is described as a pseudogene. The CDR3 loop spans 19 amino acids. Here the CDR3 reads CASSKGVVREGVGNEKLFF. The CDR3 region has the DNA TGTGCCAGCAGCAAAGGCGTGGTGAGAGAGGGGGTTGGAAATGAAAAACTGTTTTTT.